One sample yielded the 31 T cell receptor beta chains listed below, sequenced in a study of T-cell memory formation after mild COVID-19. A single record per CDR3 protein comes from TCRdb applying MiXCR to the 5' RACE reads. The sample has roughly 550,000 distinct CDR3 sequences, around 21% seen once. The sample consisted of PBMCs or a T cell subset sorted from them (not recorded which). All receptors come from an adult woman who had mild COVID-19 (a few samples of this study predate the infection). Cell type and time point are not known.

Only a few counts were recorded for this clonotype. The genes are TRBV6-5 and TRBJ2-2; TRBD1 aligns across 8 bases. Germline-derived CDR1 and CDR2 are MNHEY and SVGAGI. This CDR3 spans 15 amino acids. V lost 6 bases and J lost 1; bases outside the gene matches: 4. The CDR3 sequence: CASRHGQGNTGELFF. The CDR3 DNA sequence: TGTGCCAGCAGACATGGACAGGGGAACACCGGGGAGCTGTTTTTT.

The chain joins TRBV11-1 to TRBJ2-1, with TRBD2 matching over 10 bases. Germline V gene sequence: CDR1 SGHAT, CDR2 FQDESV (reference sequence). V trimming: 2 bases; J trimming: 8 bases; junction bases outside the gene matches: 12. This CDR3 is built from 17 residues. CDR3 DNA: TGTGCCAGCAGCTTACTACCTTTTCTAGCGGGGGACCATGAGCAGTTCTTC. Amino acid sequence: CASSLLPFLAGDHEQFF.

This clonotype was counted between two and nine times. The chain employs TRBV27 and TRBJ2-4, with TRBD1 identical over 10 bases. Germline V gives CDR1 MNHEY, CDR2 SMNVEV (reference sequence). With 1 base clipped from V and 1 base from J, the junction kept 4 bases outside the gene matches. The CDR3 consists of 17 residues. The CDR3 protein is CASSLLTGGMAKNIQYF. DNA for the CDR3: TGTGCCAGCAGTTTATTGACAGGGGGCATGGCCAAAAACATTCAGTACTTC.

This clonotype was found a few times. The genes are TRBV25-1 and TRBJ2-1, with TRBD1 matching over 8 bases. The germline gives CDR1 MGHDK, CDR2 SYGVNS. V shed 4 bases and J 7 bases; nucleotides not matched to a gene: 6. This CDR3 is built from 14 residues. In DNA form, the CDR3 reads TGTGCCAGCAGTGTCCGGGACAGGATTAATGAGCAGTTCTTC. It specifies CASSVRDRINEQFF.

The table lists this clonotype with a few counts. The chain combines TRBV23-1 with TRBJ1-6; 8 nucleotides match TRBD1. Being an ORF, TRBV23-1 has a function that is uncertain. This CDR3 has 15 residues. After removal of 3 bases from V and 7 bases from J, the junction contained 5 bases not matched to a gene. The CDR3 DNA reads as TGCGCCAGCAGTCACCGGACAGGGCCGAATTCACCCCTCCACTTT. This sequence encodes CASSHRTGPNSPLHF.

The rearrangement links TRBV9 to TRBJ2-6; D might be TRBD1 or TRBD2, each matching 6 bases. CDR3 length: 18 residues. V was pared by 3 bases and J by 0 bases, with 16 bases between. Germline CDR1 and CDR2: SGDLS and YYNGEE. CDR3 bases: TGTGCCAGCAGCGCCGGAGGGGGACAAATCTCTGGGGCCAACGTCCTGACTTTC. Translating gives CASSAGGGQISGANVLTF.

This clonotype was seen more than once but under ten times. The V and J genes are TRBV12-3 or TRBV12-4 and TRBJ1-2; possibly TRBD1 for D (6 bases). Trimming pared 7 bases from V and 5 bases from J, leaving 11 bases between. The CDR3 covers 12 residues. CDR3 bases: TGTGCCAGCACCGAGGGGGGATATGGCTACACCTTC. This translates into CASTEGGYGYTF.

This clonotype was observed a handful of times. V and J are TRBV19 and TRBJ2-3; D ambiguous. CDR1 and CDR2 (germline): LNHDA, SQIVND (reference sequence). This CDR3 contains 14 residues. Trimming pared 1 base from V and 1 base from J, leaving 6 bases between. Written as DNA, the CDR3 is TGTGCCAGTAGTATAGCTCAGGGCACAGATACGCAGTATTTT. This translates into CASSIAQGTDTQYF. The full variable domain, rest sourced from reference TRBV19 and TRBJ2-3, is DGGITQSPKYLFRKEGQNVTLSCEQNLNHDAMYWYRQDPGQGLRLIYYSQIVNDFQKGDIAEGYSVSREKKESFPLTVTSAQKNPTAFYLCASSIAQGTDTQYFGPGTRLTVL.

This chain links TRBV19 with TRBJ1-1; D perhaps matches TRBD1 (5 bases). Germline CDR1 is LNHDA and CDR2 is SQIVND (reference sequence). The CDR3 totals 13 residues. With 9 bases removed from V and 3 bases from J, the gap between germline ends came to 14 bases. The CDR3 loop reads CASQGPVDTEAFF. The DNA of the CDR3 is TGTGCCAGCCAGGGTCCCGTGGACACTGAAGCTTTCTTT.

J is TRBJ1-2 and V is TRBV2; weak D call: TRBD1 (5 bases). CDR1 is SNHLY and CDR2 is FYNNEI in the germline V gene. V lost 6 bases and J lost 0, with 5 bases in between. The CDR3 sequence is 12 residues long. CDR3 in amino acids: CASRTANYGYTF. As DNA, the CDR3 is TGTGCCAGCAGGACAGCTAACTATGGCTACACCTTC.

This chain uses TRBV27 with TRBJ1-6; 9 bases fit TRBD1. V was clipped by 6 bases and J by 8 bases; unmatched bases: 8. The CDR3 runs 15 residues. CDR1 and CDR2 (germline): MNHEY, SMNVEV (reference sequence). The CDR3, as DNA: TGTGCCAGCAGAATACCCGGGACAGGGTATTCACCCCTCCACTTT. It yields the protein CASRIPGTGYSPLHF.

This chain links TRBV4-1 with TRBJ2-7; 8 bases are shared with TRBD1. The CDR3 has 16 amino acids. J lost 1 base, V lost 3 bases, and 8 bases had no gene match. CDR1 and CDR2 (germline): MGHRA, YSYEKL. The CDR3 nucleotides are TGCGCCAGCAGCCAGGAGACAGGGGCAACGTCCTACGAGCAGTACTTC. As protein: CASSQETGATSYEQYF.

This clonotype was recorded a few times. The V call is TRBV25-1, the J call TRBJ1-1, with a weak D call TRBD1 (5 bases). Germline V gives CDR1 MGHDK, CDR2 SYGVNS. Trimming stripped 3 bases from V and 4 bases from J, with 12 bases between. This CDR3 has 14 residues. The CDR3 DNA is TGTGCCAGCAGTGATCAGGGTAGCGGCACTGAAGCTTTCTTT. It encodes CASSDQGSGTEAFF.

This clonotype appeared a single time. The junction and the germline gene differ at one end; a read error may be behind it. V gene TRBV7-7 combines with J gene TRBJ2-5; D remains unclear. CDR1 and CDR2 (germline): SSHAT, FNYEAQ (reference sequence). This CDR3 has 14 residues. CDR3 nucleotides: TGTGCTAGCAGCCCCGGTCCAGGCCAAGAGACCCAGTACTTC. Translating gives CASSPGPGQETQYF.

The CDR3: CASSLVKGEPRDTEAFF. The CDR3 bases are TGTGCCAGCAGTTTAGTGAAAGGGGAACCGAGGGACACTGAAGCTTTCTTT. The chain combines TRBV12-3 or TRBV12-4 with TRBJ1-1; the D gene is possibly TRBD1 (5 bases). The CDR3 spans 17 residues. Trimming removed 1 base from V and 3 bases from J, with 18 bases in between.

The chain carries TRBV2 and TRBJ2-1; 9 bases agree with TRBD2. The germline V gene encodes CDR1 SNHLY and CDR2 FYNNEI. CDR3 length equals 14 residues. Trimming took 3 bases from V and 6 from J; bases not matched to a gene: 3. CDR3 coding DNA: TGTGCCAGCAGTGATAGCGGGAGACCCAATGAGCAGTTCTTC. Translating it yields CASSDSGRPNEQFF.

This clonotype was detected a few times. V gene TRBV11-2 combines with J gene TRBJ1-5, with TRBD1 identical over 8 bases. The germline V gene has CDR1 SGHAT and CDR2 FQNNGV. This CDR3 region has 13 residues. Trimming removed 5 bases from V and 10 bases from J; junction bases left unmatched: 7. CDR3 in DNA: TGTGCCAGCAGCCCTGGACAGGGTTTTCCCCAGCATTTT. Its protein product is CASSPGQGFPQHF.

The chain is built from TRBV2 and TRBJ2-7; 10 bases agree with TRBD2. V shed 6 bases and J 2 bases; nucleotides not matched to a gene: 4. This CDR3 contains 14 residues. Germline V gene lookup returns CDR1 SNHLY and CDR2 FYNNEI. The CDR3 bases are TGTGCCAGCAGGAGGACTAGCGGAACCTACGAGCAGTACTTC. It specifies CASRRTSGTYEQYF.

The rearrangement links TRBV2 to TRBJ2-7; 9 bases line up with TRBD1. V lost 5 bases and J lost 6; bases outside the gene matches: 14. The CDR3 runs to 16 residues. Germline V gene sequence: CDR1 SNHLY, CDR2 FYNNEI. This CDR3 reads CASSLGPGQGEIEQYF. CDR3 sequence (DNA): TGTGCCAGCAGTTTAGGACCGGGACAGGGCGAAATCGAGCAGTACTTC.

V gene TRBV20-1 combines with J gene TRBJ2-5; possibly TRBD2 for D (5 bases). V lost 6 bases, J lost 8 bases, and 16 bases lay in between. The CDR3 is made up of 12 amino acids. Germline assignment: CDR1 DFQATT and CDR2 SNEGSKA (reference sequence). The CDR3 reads CSAHNAGDTQYF. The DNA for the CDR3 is TGCAGTGCCCATAACGCCGGGGATACCCAGTACTTC.

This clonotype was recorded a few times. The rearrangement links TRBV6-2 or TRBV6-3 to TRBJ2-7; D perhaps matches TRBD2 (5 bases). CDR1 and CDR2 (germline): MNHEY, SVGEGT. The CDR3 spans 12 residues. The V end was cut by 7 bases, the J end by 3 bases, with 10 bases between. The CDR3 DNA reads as TGTGCCAGCACAGATGGAGGCTACGAGCAGTACTTC. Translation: CASTDGGYEQYF.

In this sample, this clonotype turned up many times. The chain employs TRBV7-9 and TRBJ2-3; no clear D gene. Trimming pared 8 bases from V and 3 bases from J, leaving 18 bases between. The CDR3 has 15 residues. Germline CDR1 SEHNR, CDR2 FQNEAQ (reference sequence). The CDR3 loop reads CASALTSETTDTQYF. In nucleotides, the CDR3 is TGTGCCAGCGCCCTGACCAGCGAAACTACAGATACGCAGTATTTT.

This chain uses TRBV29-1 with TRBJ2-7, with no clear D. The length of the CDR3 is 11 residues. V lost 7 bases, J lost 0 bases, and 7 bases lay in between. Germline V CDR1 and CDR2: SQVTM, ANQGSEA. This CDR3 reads CSAGRSYEQYF. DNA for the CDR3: TGCAGCGCGGGCCGCTCCTACGAGCAGTACTTC.

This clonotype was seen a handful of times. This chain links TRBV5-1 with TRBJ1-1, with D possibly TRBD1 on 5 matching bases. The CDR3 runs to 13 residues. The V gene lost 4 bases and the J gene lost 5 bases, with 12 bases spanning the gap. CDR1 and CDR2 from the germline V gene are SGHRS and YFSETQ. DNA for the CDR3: TGCGCCAGCAGCAGTTTCCGGGGGACTGAAGCTTTCTTT. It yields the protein CASSSFRGTEAFF.

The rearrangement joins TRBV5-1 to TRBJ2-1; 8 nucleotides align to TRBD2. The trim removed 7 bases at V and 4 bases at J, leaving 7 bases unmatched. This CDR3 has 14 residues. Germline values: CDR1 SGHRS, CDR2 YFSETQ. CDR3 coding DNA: TGCGCCAGCGAACGGCTAGCGGGTTACAATGAGCAGTTCTTC. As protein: CASERLAGYNEQFF. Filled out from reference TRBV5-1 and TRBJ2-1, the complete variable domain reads KAGVTQTPRYLIKTRGQQVTLSCSPISGHRSVSWYQQTPGQGLQFLFEYFSETQRNKGNFPGRFSGRQFSNSRSEMNVSTLELGDSALYLCASERLAGYNEQFFGPGTRLTVL.

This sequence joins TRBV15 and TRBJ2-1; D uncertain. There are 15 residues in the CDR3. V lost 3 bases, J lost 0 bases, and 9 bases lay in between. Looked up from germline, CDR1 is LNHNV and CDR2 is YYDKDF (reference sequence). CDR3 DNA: TGTGCCACCAGCAGGGATCAGAGCTCCTACAATGAGCAGTTCTTC. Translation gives CATSRDQSSYNEQFF.

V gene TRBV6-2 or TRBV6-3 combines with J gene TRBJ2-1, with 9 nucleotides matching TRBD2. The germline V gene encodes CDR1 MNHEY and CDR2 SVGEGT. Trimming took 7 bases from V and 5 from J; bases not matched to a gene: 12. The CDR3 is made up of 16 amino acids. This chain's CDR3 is CASTWVLAGRDNEQFF. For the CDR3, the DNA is TGTGCCAGCACTTGGGTTCTAGCGGGACGTGACAATGAGCAGTTCTTC.

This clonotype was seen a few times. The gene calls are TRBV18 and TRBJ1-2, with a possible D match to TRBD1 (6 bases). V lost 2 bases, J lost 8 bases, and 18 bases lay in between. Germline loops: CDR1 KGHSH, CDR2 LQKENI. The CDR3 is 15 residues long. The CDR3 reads CASSPSSSGAKGYTF. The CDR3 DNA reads TGTGCCAGCTCACCATCTTCGTCAGGGGCCAAGGGCTACACCTTC.

This CDR3 reads CASSLAGAGDEQFF. CDR3 nucleotides: TGTGCCAGCAGCTTGGCAGGGGCGGGGGATGAGCAGTTCTTC. The V gene is TRBV7-9, the J gene TRBJ2-1, with D possibly TRBD2 on 7 matching bases. V was pared by 3 bases and J by 8 bases, with 14 bases between. In germline, CDR1 is SEHNR, CDR2 FQNEAQ (reference sequence). The CDR3 is made up of 14 amino acids.

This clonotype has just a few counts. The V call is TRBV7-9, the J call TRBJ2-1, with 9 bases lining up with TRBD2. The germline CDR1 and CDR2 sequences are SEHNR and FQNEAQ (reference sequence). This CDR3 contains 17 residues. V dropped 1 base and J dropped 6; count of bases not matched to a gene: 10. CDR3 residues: CASSLVYGTSSPNEQFF. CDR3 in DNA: TGTGCCAGCAGCTTAGTTTATGGGACTAGCTCCCCCAATGAGCAGTTCTTC.

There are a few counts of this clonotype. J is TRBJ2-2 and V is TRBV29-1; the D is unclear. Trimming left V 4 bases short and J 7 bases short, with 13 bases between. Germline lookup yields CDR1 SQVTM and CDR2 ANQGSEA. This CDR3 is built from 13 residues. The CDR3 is CSVVQLQGGELFF. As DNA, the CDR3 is TGCAGCGTTGTACAGCTTCAAGGCGGGGAGCTGTTTTTT.